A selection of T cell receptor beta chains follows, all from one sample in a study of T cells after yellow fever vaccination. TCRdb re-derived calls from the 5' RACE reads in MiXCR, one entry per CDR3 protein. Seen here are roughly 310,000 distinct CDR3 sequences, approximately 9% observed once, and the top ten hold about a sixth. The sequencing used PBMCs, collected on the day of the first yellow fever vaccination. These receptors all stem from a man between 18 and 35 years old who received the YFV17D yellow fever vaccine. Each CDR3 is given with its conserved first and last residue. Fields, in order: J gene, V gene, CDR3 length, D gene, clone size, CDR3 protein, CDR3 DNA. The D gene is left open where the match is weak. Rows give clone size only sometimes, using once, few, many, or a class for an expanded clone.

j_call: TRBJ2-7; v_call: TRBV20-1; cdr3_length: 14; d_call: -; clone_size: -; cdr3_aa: CSARLAWAAYEQYF; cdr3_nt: TGCAGTGCTAGGCTGGCCTGGGCCGCCTACGAGCAGTACTTC
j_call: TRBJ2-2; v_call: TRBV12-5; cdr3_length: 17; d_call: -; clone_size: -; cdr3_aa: CASGLVVKGKNTGELFF; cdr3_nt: TGTGCTAGTGGTTTGGTAGTGAAGGGGAAGAACACCGGGGAGCTGTTTTTT
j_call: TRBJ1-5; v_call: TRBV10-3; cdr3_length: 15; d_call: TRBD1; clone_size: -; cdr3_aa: CAISKTGVGNQPQHF; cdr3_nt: TGTGCCATCAGCAAGACAGGGGTGGGCAATCAGCCCCAGCATTTT
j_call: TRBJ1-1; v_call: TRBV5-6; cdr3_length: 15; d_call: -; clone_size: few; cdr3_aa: CASRLSRWGDTEAFF; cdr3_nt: TGTGCCAGCAGGCTAAGCCGGTGGGGGGACACTGAAGCTTTCTTT
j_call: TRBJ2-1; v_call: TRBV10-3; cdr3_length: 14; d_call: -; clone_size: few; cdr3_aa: CAISEGQTYNEQFF; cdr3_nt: TGTGCCATCAGTGAGGGACAGACTTACAATGAGCAGTTCTTC
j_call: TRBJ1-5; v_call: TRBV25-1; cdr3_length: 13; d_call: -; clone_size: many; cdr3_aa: CASSEGFNQPQHF; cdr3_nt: TGTGCCAGCAGTGAAGGGTTCAATCAGCCCCAGCATTTT
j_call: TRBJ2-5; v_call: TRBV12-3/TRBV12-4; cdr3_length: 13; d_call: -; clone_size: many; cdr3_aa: CASSPGLWETQYF; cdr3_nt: TGTGCCAGCAGCCCAGGGTTATGGGAGACCCAGTACTTC
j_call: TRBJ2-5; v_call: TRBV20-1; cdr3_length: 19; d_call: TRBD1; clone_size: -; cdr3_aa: CSARDPFEPGQSIQETQYF; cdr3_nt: TGCAGTGCTAGAGACCCATTCGAACCGGGACAGAGTATCCAAGAGACCCAGTACTTC
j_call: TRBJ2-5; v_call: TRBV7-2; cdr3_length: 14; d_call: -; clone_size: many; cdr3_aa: CASSLVGGQETQYF; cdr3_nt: TGTGCCAGCAGCTTAGTGGGCGGGCAAGAGACCCAGTACTTC
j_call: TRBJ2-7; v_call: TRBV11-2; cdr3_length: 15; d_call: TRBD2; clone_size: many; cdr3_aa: CASSWGLAGTYEQYF; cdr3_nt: TGTGCCAGCAGCTGGGGACTAGCGGGGACCTACGAGCAGTACTTC
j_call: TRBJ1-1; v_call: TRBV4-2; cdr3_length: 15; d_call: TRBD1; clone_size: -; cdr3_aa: CASSPGDRDNTEAFF; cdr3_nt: TGTGCCAGCAGCCCAGGGGACAGGGACAACACTGAAGCTTTCTTT
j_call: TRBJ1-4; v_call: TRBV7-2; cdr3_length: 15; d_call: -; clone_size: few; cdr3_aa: CASSRGGRANEKLFF; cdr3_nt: TGTGCCAGCAGCCGAGGGGGGAGGGCTAATGAAAAACTGTTTTTT
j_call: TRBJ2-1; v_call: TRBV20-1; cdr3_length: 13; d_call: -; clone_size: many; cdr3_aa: CSARMPRRSEQFF; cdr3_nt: TGCAGTGCTAGAATGCCCCGTCGGAGTGAGCAGTTCTTC
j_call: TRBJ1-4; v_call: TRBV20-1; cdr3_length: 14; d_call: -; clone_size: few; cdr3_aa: CSAGGGDLNEKLFF; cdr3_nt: TGCAGTGCTGGCGGGGGGGACCTTAATGAAAAACTGTTTTTT
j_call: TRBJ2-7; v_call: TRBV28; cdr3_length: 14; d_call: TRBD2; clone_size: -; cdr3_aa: CASSTTLGGYEQYF; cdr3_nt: TGTGCCAGCAGTACAACCCTGGGGGGGTACGAGCAGTACTTC
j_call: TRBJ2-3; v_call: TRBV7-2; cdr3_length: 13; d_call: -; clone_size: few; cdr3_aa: CASRIAGADTQYF; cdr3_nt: TGTGCCAGCAGGATCGCGGGGGCCGATACGCAGTATTTT
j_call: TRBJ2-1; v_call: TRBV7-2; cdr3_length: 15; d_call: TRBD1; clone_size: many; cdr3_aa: CASRRDRGNHNEQFF; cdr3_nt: TGTGCCAGCAGGCGGGACAGGGGGAACCACAATGAGCAGTTCTTC
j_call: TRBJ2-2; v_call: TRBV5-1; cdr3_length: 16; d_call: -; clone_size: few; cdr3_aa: CASSLALVRTTGELFF; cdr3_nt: TGCGCCAGCAGCTTGGCCCTGGTTAGGACCACCGGGGAGCTGTTTTTT
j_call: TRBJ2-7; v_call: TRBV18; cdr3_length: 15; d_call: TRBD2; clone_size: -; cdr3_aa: CASSRTSGGAHEQYF; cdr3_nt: TGTGCCAGCTCGAGGACTAGCGGGGGGGCCCACGAGCAGTACTTC
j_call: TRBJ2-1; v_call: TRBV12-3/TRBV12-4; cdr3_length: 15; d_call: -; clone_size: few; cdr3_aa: CASRARTHPYNEQFF; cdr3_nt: TGTGCCAGCAGAGCCCGGACCCACCCCTACAATGAGCAGTTCTTC
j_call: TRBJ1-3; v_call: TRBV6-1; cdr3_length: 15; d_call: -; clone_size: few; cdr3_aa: CASSPGYVTGNTIYF; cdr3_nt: TGTGCCAGCAGCCCGGGGTACGTGACTGGAAACACCATATATTTT
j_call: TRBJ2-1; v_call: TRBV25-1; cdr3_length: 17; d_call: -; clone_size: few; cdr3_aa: CASSGPWGENLYNEQFF; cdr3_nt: TGTGCCAGCAGTGGACCTTGGGGGGAGAATCTCTACAATGAGCAGTTCTTC
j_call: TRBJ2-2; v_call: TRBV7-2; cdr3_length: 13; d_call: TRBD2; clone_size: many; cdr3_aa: CASSLTSARELFF; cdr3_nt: TGTGCCAGCAGCCTTACTAGCGCCCGGGAGCTGTTTTTT
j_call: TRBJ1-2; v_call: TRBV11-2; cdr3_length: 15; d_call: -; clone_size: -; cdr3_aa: CASSSLAVRLYGYTF; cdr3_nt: TGTGCCAGCAGCTCCCTTGCTGTCAGGCTCTATGGCTACACCTTC
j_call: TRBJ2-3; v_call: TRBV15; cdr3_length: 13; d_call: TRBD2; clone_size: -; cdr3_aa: CATSRVAGGAQYF; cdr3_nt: TGTGCCACCAGCAGAGTTGCGGGGGGGGCGCAGTATTTT
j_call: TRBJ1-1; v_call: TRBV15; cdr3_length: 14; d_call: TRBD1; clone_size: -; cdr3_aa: CATSKPTGTTEAFF; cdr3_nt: TGTGCCACCAGCAAACCGACAGGGACCACTGAAGCTTTCTTT
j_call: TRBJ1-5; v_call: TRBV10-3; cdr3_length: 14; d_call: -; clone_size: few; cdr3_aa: CAISDLRGGQPQHF; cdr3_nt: TGTGCCATCAGTGACCTCAGGGGAGGGCAGCCCCAGCATTTT
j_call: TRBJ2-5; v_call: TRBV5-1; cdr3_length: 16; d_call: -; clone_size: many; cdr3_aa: CASSLLPLGQKETQYF; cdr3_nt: TGCGCCAGCAGCTTGCTGCCCCTTGGGCAGAAAGAGACCCAGTACTTC
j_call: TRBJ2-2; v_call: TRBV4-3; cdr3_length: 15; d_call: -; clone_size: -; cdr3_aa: CASSRRTLNTGELFF; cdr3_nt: TGCGCCAGCAGCCGAAGGACATTGAACACCGGGGAGCTGTTTTTT
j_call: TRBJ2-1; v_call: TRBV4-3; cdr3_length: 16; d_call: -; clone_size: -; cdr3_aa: CASSQVFGGPYNEQFF; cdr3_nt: TGCGCCAGCAGCCAAGTGTTCGGGGGGCCCTACAATGAGCAGTTCTTC
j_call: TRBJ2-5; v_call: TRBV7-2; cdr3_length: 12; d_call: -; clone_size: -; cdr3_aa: CASRPMGGTQYF; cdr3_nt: TGTGCCAGCAGACCCATGGGGGGGACCCAGTACTTC
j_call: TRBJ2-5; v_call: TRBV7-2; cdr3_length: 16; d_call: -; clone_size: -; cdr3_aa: CASSQRAQAAGGTQYF; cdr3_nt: TGTGCCAGCAGCCAAAGGGCCCAGGCGGCCGGGGGGACCCAGTACTTC
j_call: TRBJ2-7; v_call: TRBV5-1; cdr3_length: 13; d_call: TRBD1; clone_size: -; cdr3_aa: CASSYDRENEQYF; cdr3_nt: TGCGCCAGCAGCTATGACAGGGAAAACGAGCAGTACTTC
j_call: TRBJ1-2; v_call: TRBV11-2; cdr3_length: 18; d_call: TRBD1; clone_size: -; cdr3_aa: CASSFLLGQSMEKYGYTF; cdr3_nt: TGTGCCAGCAGCTTCCTATTGGGACAGAGTATGGAAAAGTATGGCTACACCTTC
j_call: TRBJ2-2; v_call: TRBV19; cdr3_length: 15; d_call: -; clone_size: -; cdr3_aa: CASSILHSGTGELFF; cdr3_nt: TGTGCCAGTAGTATTCTGCACTCGGGCACCGGGGAGCTGTTTTTT
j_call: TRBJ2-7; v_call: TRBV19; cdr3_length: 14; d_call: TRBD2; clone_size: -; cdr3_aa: CATPFIRGGYEQYF; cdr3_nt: TGTGCCACTCCGTTCATACGGGGGGGCTACGAGCAGTACTTC
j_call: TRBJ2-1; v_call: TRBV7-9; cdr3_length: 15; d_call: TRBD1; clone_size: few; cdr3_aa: CASSLGDSWYNEQFF; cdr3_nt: TGTGCCAGCAGCTTAGGGGACAGCTGGTACAATGAGCAGTTCTTC
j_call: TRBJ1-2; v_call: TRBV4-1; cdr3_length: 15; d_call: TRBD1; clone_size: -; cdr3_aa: CASSPIGQALYGYTF; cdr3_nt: TGCGCCAGCAGCCCAATAGGACAGGCTCTTTATGGCTACACCTTC
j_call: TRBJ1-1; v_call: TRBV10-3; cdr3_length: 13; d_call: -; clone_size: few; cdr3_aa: CAISEFKGIEAFF; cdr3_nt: TGTGCCATCAGTGAGTTCAAGGGGATTGAAGCTTTCTTT
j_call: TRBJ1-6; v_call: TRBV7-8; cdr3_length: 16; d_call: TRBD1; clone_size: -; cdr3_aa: CASSLGRGLGNSPLHF; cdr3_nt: TGTGCCAGCAGCTTAGGGAGGGGGCTAGGGAATTCACCCCTCCACTTT
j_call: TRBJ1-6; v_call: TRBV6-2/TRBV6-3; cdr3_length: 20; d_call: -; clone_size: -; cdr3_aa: CASSYSGEEGYIPYNSPLHF; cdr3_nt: TGTGCCAGCAGTTACTCCGGTGAAGAAGGGTACATCCCCTATAATTCACCCCTCCACTTT
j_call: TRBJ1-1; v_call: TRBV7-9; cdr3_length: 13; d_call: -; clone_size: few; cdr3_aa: CASSPGPRGDAFF; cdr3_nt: TGTGCCAGCAGCCCGGGGCCACGAGGGGACGCTTTCTTT
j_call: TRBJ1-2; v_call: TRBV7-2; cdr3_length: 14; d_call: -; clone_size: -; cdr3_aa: CASSPGTSDYGYTF; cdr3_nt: TGTGCCAGCAGCCCAGGGACTTCGGACTATGGCTACACCTTC
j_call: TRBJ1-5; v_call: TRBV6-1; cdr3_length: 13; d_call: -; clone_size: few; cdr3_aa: CASSPRGWQPQHF; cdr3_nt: TGTGCCAGCAGTCCCAGGGGTTGGCAGCCCCAGCATTTT
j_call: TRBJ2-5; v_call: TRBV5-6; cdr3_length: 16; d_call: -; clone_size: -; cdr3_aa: CASSLVRGGALKTQYF; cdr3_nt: TGTGCCAGCAGCTTGGTTAGGGGTGGTGCGTTGAAGACCCAGTACTTC
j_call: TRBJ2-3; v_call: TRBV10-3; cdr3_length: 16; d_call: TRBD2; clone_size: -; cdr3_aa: CAISRRTSGGTDTQYF; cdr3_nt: TGTGCCATCAGCCGGAGGACTAGCGGGGGGACAGATACGCAGTATTTT
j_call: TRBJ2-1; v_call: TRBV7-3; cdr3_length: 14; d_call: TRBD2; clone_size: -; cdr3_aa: CASSLDGGYNEQFF; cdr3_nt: TGTGCCAGCAGCTTAGACGGGGGGTACAATGAGCAGTTCTTC
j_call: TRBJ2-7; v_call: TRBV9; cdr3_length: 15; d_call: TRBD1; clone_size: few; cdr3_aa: CASSVAGQGAHEQYF; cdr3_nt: TGTGCCAGCAGCGTGGCGGGACAGGGGGCGCACGAGCAGTACTTC
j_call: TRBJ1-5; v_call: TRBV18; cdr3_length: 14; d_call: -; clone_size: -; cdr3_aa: CASSPLHGNQPQHF; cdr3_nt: TGTGCCAGCTCACCACTCCATGGCAATCAGCCCCAGCATTTT
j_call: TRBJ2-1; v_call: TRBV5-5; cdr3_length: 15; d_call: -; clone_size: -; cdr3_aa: CASSLGPFLRNEQFF; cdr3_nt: TGTGCCAGCAGCTTGGGTCCTTTCCTTAGGAATGAGCAGTTCTTC